The present entry profiles one T cell receptor beta chain with its context. The antigen is undetermined. This CDR3 has 13 amino acids. Germline CDR1 reads SGHRS; CDR2 reads YFSETQ. With 7 bases removed from V and 5 bases from J, the gap between germline ends came to 13 bases. It was with 60 Vbeta and 13 Jbeta primers that the PCR ran. Libraries were prepared by immunoSEQ multiplex PCR; TCRdb keeps only in-frame clonotypes and omits some of them. The table shows some 190,000 clones, with over 75% occurring only once. These data belong to a study of cytomegalovirus exposure and HLA in healthy donors. Notes on the study in general: The listing of 150 to 200 TCR beta chains classed them as cytomegalovirus-associated.

The receptor's source is a woman younger than 45 in good health and CMV-seronegative. The chain couples TRBV5-1 to TRBJ1-3; no clear D. Sequencing was carried out using PBMCs. The CDR3 sequence is CASASDLRNTIYF. CDR3 nucleotides: TGCGCCAGCGCCTCCGACTTGAGAAACACCATATATTTT.